The present TCR beta chain was sequenced within a study of cytomegalovirus exposure and HLA in healthy donors. For the study at large: The approximately 110 validation repertoires used the same platform as the approximately 700 first-cohort repertoires, a later analysis reported. Findings and limits, study-wide: Cytomegalovirus-associated status was assigned to about 170 TCR beta chains.

Germline V CDR1 and CDR2: MDHEN, SYDVKM. V trimming: 2 bases; J trimming: 2 bases; junction bases outside the gene matches: 1. The CDR3 is made up of 14 amino acids. The method was immunoSEQ multiplex PCR; TCRdb's version includes in-frame clones alone and lacks a portion of them. The sample contains some 130,000 clones, about 95% of which appear only once. Comment on this clone: As yet, its antigen is unknown. Distinct nucleotide sequences in the sample also encode this CDR3.

From the 120-subject validation cohort, which was separate from the roughly 610-subject first cohort, the donors were drawn. The chain uses TRBV28 and TRBJ2-7; 9 bases map to TRBD2. What was sequenced was PBMCs. This clonotype was obtained from a man aged 18 to 35 in good health and CMV-seropositive. DNA of the CDR3: TGTGCCAGCAGTTTAGCGGGAGGGACCTACGAGCAGTACTTC. Amino acid sequence: CASSLAGGTYEQYF.